This T cell receptor (beta chain) was profiled in a study of blood T cell repertoires in COVID-19. Study details: PBMCs, B-cell-depleted T cells, or T cells provided the cDNA or gDNA that made up the material.

This clone was counted a few times. J lost 0 bases, V lost 4 bases, and 10 bases had no gene match. The CDR3 loop spans 18 amino acids. Germline V lookup: CDR1 LGHDT, CDR2 YNNKEL (reference sequence). Produced via immunoSEQ multiplex PCR; TCRdb's table is partial and in-frame only. The sample shows approximately 260,000 clones, approximately 86% of them seen only once. This rearrangement joins TRBV3-1 (or the pseudogene TRBV3-2) to TRBJ2-2; 8 nucleotides line up with TRBD1. Sequencing input: peripheral blood. The clonotype comes from a young man with active or convalescent COVID-19. The CDR3 sequence is CASSLGTGLFANTGELFF. In DNA, the CDR3 is TGTGCCAGCAGCCTCGGGACAGGCCTCTTCGCGAACACCGGGGAGCTGTTTTTT.